These T cell receptor beta chains were read from a single sample in a study of T cell responses to AZD1222 COVID-19 vaccine. Here immunoSEQ multiplex PCR was the method, and the copy in TCRdb shows in-frame clones only, minus some. The sample lists approximately 150,000 clones, about nine tenths seen once, with around 1.5% in the top ten. Specimen: peripheral blood, collected on day 0 of AZD1222 vaccination. The receptors shown here come from an adult in good health. Each CDR3 is given with its conserved first and last residue.

j_call: TRBJ1-4; v_call: TRBV6-5; cdr3_aa: CASILTGNEKLFF
j_call: TRBJ2-7; v_call: TRBV7-9; cdr3_aa: CASSPLGEQYF
j_call: TRBJ2-2; v_call: TRBV29-1; cdr3_aa: CSVAGTGANTGELFF
j_call: TRBJ2-1; v_call: TRBV5-1; cdr3_aa: CASRRTPGENNEQFF
j_call: TRBJ1-4; v_call: TRBV3-1/TRBV3-2; cdr3_aa: CASSGKRRQGDEKLFF
j_call: TRBJ1-6; v_call: TRBV4-1; cdr3_aa: CASSQSRGSPLHF
j_call: TRBJ1-1; v_call: TRBV19; cdr3_aa: CASSIKENTEAFF
j_call: TRBJ2-7; v_call: TRBV20-1; cdr3_aa: CSASTGTSEYEQYF
j_call: TRBJ2-7; v_call: TRBV30; cdr3_aa: CAWSDKGRGIAEQYF
j_call: TRBJ1-1; v_call: TRBV5-6; cdr3_aa: CASSRDRMPEAFF
j_call: TRBJ1-2; v_call: TRBV7-3; cdr3_aa: CASSSGTGKGGYTF
j_call: TRBJ1-2; v_call: TRBV19; cdr3_aa: CATNDRRLDGYTF
j_call: TRBJ1-1; v_call: TRBV11-2; cdr3_aa: CASSYDGTGYTEAFF
j_call: TRBJ2-1; v_call: TRBV24-1; cdr3_aa: CATSAPRGNNEQFF
j_call: TRBJ2-7; v_call: TRBV5-1; cdr3_aa: CASSLGASGPYEQYF
j_call: TRBJ1-3; v_call: TRBV7-9; cdr3_aa: CASSLAGQYSGNTIYF
j_call: TRBJ1-6; v_call: TRBV30; cdr3_aa: CAWSRDGRSYNSPLHF
j_call: TRBJ1-1; v_call: TRBV28; cdr3_aa: CASSFGTVYEAFF
j_call: TRBJ2-1; v_call: TRBV5-1; cdr3_aa: CASSLGTSGNIYNEQFF
j_call: TRBJ2-2; v_call: TRBV29-1; cdr3_aa: CSVDSPNTGELFF
j_call: TRBJ1-2; v_call: TRBV19; cdr3_aa: CASSIQGAKGYTF
j_call: TRBJ1-5; v_call: TRBV2; cdr3_aa: CASRLEGQPQHF
j_call: TRBJ1-1; v_call: TRBV28; cdr3_aa: CASSLMARNTEAFF
j_call: TRBJ1-1; v_call: TRBV29-1; cdr3_aa: CSVVSGLLNTEAFF
j_call: TRBJ2-7; v_call: TRBV27; cdr3_aa: CASSVLGVGTHSYEQYF
j_call: TRBJ1-2; v_call: TRBV12-5; cdr3_aa: CASGRDGGRGRPTRGHYGYTF
j_call: TRBJ2-7; v_call: TRBV11-2; cdr3_aa: CASSSPRGRREQYF
j_call: TRBJ2-2; v_call: TRBV5-1; cdr3_aa: CASSQRPGLLRNTGELFF
j_call: TRBJ2-5; v_call: TRBV7-2; cdr3_aa: CASSFARASQAQYF
j_call: TRBJ2-2; v_call: TRBV4-2; cdr3_aa: CASSQNPTSGSIGELFF
j_call: TRBJ1-4; v_call: TRBV6-5; cdr3_aa: CASSYFEETNEKLFF
j_call: TRBJ2-4; v_call: TRBV27; cdr3_aa: CASSLPSAGGRRAKNIQYF
j_call: TRBJ2-1; v_call: TRBV7-9; cdr3_aa: CASFPGLAGNNEQFF
j_call: TRBJ2-6; v_call: TRBV4-2; cdr3_aa: CASSPAPGLAGENSGANVLTF
j_call: TRBJ1-1; v_call: TRBV30; cdr3_aa: CAWSADRSTLNTEAFF